This TCR beta chain was identified in a study of early T cells in non-severe SARS-CoV-2 infection. At the level of the study: Investigators sequenced bulk RNA drawn from unsorted whole blood, and chains remained unpaired.

Many counts were recorded for this clonotype. Its matching antigen is unknown. Attached unique molecular identifiers marked individual cDNA molecules. TCRdb analysed the 5' RACE reads with MiXCR anew, one entry per CDR3 protein. This sample has tens of thousands of distinct CDR3 sequences, with approximately 6% found just once. This CDR3 contains 15 residues. V dropped 0 bases and J dropped 6 bases, with 13 bases sitting between them. Germline-derived CDR1 and CDR2 are SGHRS and YFSETQ. Study outcomes and limitations: The matching step, a VDJdb search, favored anti-spike CD8 responses and missed private and CD4 specificities.

The TCR comes from an adult who was a healthcare worker with PCR-confirmed SARS-CoV-2 infection or an uninfected control (not recorded which). The rearrangement joins TRBV5-1 to TRBJ2-1; TRBD2 is a possible D gene (5 bases). What was sequenced was whole blood. CDR3: CASSLGWTSPNEQFF. Written as DNA, the CDR3 is TGCGCCAGCAGCTTGGGTTGGACTTCCCCCAATGAGCAGTTCTTC.